These 28 T cell receptor beta chains were sequenced from one sample in a study of beta chain features in type 1 diabetes. Sequencing targeted expressed TCRB transcripts, as all isolated RNA had been reverse transcribed. The data were produced by immunoSEQ multiplex PCR, yet TCRdb's version contains in-frame clones alone and is incomplete. In the table there are about 660,000 clones, about 14% of which are singletons. General study findings and limits: A moderate, significant TCRB CDR3 shortening appeared in type 1 diabetes across four CD4+ subsets.

Their recognized antigens are unknown. Sequencing was carried out using naive CD4+ T cells from blood. Receptors originate from a man between 18 and 35 years old with type 1 diabetes.

Only a few counts were recorded for this clone. The chain employs TRBV4-3 and TRBJ2-2; D is ambiguous. From germline, CDR1 is LGHNA and CDR2 YSLEER. V dropped 1 base and J dropped 5 bases, with 11 bases sitting between them. The CDR3 loop spans 15 amino acids. The CDR3 nucleotides are TGCGCCAGCAGCCAAGCAACCGCCGGGACCGGGGAGCTGTTTTTT. Its translation is CASSQATAGTGELFF.

This clone has only a few counts. This chain uses TRBV25-1 with TRBJ2-7; TRBD1 agrees at 8 bases. This CDR3 has 14 residues. Germline trimming cut 1 base from V and 3 bases from J; bases unmatched to any gene: 2. Looked up from germline, CDR1 is MGHDK and CDR2 is SYGVNS. CDR3 sequence (DNA): TGTGCCAGCAGTGAATGGGGACAGGTCTACGAGCAGTACTTC. Its protein product is CASSEWGQVYEQYF.

This clone was seen a handful of times. V usage is TRBV14 and J usage is TRBJ2-1, with D possibly being TRBD1 (6 bases). Trimming took off 0 bases at V and 3 bases at J, with 15 bases between the two ends. The CDR3 length is 17 residues. Germline V gene lookup returns CDR1 SGHDN and CDR2 FVKESK. CDR3 nucleotides: TGTGCCAGCAGCCAAGATCTATGGGGGCCGGACTACAATGAGCAGTTCTTC. Translation: CASSQDLWGPDYNEQFF.

V and J are TRBV6-1 and TRBJ2-2; a possible D gene is TRBD2 (5 bases). V lost 1 base, J lost 6 bases, and 9 bases lay in between. The CDR3 loop spans 14 amino acids. Germline V gene sequence: CDR1 MNHNS, CDR2 SASEGT. CDR3 DNA sequence: TGTGCCAGCAGTGAAGAGTGGGAGCCCGGGGAGCTGTTTTTT. Amino acid sequence: CASSEEWEPGELFF.

This clone appeared a few times. The J gene is TRBJ2-3, the V gene TRBV5-4; a weak D match, TRBD2 (6 bases). The CDR3 length is 16 residues. Trimming cost V 4 bases and J 6 bases, with 21 bases left between them. Germline values: CDR1 SGHNT, CDR2 YYREEE (reference sequence). Here the CDR3 DNA reads TGTGCCAGCAGCCATGGGAATACGGGGGTTGGGGATACGCAGTATTTT. Amino acids: CASSHGNTGVGDTQYF.

This clone was seen a few times. The rearrangement joins TRBV11-2 to TRBJ2-2; the D gene is possibly TRBD2 (5 bases). The CDR3 is made up of 17 amino acids. CDR1 SGHAT and CDR2 FQNNGV come from the germline V gene. The germline V and J ends were trimmed by 0 bases and 2 bases, with 13 bases remaining between them. The CDR3 coding sequence is TGTGCCAGCAGCTTAGATCGAGAAGCGGTTAACACCGGGGAGCTGTTTTTT. Translated, it gives CASSLDREAVNTGELFF.

A few counts support this clone. The gene calls are TRBV14 and TRBJ2-1, with D maybe TRBD2 (6 bases). The CDR3 consists of 15 residues. Germline lookup yields CDR1 SGHDN and CDR2 FVKESK. The germline V and J ends were trimmed by 2 bases and 7 bases, with 15 bases remaining between them. The CDR3 spells CASSQRLVGGNEQFF. In DNA, the CDR3 is TGTGCCAGCAGCCAAAGACTAGTGGGGGGAAATGAGCAGTTCTTC.

This clone was found many times. The chain is built from TRBV28 and TRBJ2-7, with 9 positions matching TRBD1. The CDR3 is 14 amino acids. Germline CDR1 is MDHEN and CDR2 is SYDVKM. V lost 8 bases, J lost 5 bases, and 10 bases stayed unmatched. The CDR3 sequence is CASENPGQGDEQYF. CDR3 in DNA: TGTGCCAGCGAAAACCCGGGACAGGGCGACGAGCAGTACTTC.

There are a few counts of this clone. The rearrangement uses TRBV6-1 and TRBJ2-5; no definite D call. V lost 6 bases, J lost 5 bases, and 13 bases lay in between. The V gene's germline CDR1 is MNHNS and CDR2 SASEGT. This CDR3 region has 13 residues. The CDR3 DNA reads as TGTGCCAGCAGGCCTCCCGGCCCGGAGACCCAGTACTTC. It yields the protein CASRPPGPETQYF.

In this sample, this clone turned up a few times. CDR3 DNA sequence: TGTGCCAGCAGCTTGGGTAGCGGGAGGGGATCTCGCTACAATGAGCAGTTCTTC. Protein: CASSLGSGRGSRYNEQFF. The V gene is TRBV5-4, the J gene TRBJ2-1; 11 bases map to TRBD2. Germline assignment: CDR1 SGHNT and CDR2 YYREEE (reference sequence). The CDR3 is made up of 18 amino acids. After removal of 0 bases from V and 3 bases from J, the junction contained 8 bases not matched to a gene.

The rearrangement uses TRBV30 and TRBJ2-5; tentatively, D is TRBD2 (6 bases). This CDR3 comprises 15 residues. V lost 0 bases and J 4 bases, leaving 15 bases between the germline ends. Germline V gene sequence: CDR1 GTSNPN, CDR2 SVGIG (reference sequence). CDR3 residues: CAWSVIGEAGETQYF. The DNA of the CDR3 is TGTGCCTGGAGTGTAATAGGGGAGGCAGGAGAGACCCAGTACTTC.

This clone was counted only a few times. This chain joins TRBV25-1 and TRBJ1-1, with 8 bases that match TRBD1. Germline V gene sequence: CDR1 MGHDK, CDR2 SYGVNS. V was pared by 9 bases and J by 6 bases, with 18 bases of the junction left unmatched. There are 16 residues in the CDR3. In DNA form, the CDR3 reads TGTGCCAGTGCCCGCCGGGACAGGTCTTCGCTGTCTGAAGCTTTCTTT. Its protein is CASARRDRSSLSEAFF.

This clone was observed a single time. The chain joins TRBV5-1 to TRBJ2-5; the D is unclear. The V gene lost 2 bases and the J gene lost 3 bases, with 11 bases spanning the gap. The germline CDR1 and CDR2 sequences are SGHRS and YFSETQ. The CDR3 loop spans 14 amino acids. This chain's CDR3 is CASSLVAAKETQYF. In DNA, the CDR3 is TGCGCCAGCAGCTTAGTGGCAGCAAAAGAGACCCAGTACTTC.

This clone was detected a few times. The chain links TRBV30 to TRBJ1-1, with D unresolved. Trimming removed 2 bases at V and 10 bases at J, with 14 bases between. The CDR3 runs to 12 residues. Germline CDR1 is GTSNPN and CDR2 is SVGIG (reference sequence). CDR3 coding DNA: TGTGCCTGGAGTACATACCGGGCCGGAGCTTTCTTT. Translated: CAWSTYRAGAFF.

Only a few counts were recorded for this clone. Within the sample, other DNA sequences also encode this same CDR3. The J gene is TRBJ1-4, the V gene TRBV6-6; no definite D call. Per the germline V gene, CDR1 is MNHNY and CDR2 is SVGAGI (reference sequence). V lost 6 bases to trimming and J lost 8 bases, with 10 bases between them. The CDR3 runs 12 residues. The CDR3 protein is CASSPPGEKLFF. The CDR3 DNA sequence: TGTGCCAGCAGCCCACCGGGGGAAAAACTGTTTTTT.

This clone was seen a few times. The V call is TRBV7-9, the J call TRBJ2-1; the D is unclear. Germline CDR1 and CDR2: SEHNR and FQNEAQ (reference sequence). The CDR3 is made up of 16 amino acids. V shed 2 bases and J shed 0 bases, with 11 bases lying between them. CDR3 amino acids: CASSLYASGSYNEQFF. For the CDR3, the DNA is TGTGCCAGCAGCTTATACGCCTCGGGCTCCTACAATGAGCAGTTCTTC.

This rearrangement joins TRBV6-4 to TRBJ2-7; 7 nucleotides agree with TRBD1. Germline trimming cut 4 bases from V and 3 bases from J; bases unmatched to any gene: 6. CDR3 length equals 14 residues. CDR1 and CDR2 from the germline V gene are MRHNA and SNTAGT. CDR3 nucleotide sequence: TGTGCCAGCAGTGTAGGGCAGGGGGACTACGAGCAGTACTTC. This codes for CASSVGQGDYEQYF.

This clone has more than one count but fewer than ten. This sequence joins TRBV1 and TRBJ2-3; the table's TRBD2 call for D was not verified on the DNA. TRBV1 is classified as a pseudogene. CDR3 length equals 13 residues. CDR3 nucleotide sequence: TGCACCAGCAGCCGAGGTAGCGGCGATACGCAGTATTTT. Translated, it gives CTSSRGSGDTQYF.

There are a few counts of this clone. The chain is built from TRBV18 and TRBJ2-7, with 7 bases aligning to TRBD1. Germline CDR1 and CDR2: KGHSH and LQKENI. CDR3 length: 15 residues. The trim removed 4 bases at V and 2 bases at J, leaving 8 bases unmatched. In nucleotides, the CDR3 is TGTGCCAGCTCACTTACAGGGGTAAAGGCCTACGAGCAGTACTTC. Its translation is CASSLTGVKAYEQYF.

There are a few counts of this clone. The rearrangement uses TRBV5-6 and TRBJ2-6, with 7 bases fitting TRBD1. The CDR3 runs to 17 residues. Germline trimming cut 4 bases from V and 0 bases from J; bases unmatched to any gene: 7. CDR1 and CDR2 from the germline V gene are SGHDT and YYEEEE. Here the CDR3 reads CASSPTGPRSGANVLTF. Written as DNA, the CDR3 is TGTGCCAGCAGCCCGACAGGGCCGCGCTCTGGGGCCAACGTCCTGACTTTC.

The J gene is TRBJ2-2, the V gene TRBV7-8; unclear D gene. V was pared by 5 bases and J by 6 bases, with 19 bases between. Germline loops: CDR1 SGHVS, CDR2 FQNEAQ. The CDR3 runs 16 residues. The CDR3 spells CASSPPYAVGAGELFF. CDR3 nucleotides: TGTGCCAGCAGCCCCCCTTACGCCGTTGGGGCCGGGGAGCTGTTTTTT.

The chain couples TRBV18 to TRBJ1-5; the D is unclear. CDR3 size: 13 residues. Germline assignment: CDR1 KGHSH and CDR2 LQKENI. V lost 3 bases to trimming and J lost 4 bases, with 7 bases between them. CDR3 sequence: CASSPAQNQPQHF. CDR3 bases: TGTGCCAGCTCACCGGCACAGAATCAGCCCCAGCATTTT.

This clone was counted between two and nine times. The chain recombines TRBV29-1 with TRBJ1-4; 7 bases are a match to TRBD1. CDR3 length: 12 amino acids. J was trimmed by 8 bases and V by 7 bases; bases with no gene match: 7. Germline V gene sequence: CDR1 SQVTM, CDR2 ANQGSEA. CDR3 DNA sequence: TGCAGCGCCATGACAGGGAGGGAAAAACTGTTTTTT. Translation: CSAMTGREKLFF. The variable domain in full, completed from reference TRBV29-1 and TRBJ1-4, reads SAVISQKPSRDICQRGTSLTIQCQVDSQVTMMFWYRQQPGQSLTLIATANQGSEATYESGFVIDKFPISRPNLTFSTLTVSNMSPEDSSIYLCSAMTGREKLFFGSGTQLSVL.

This sequence joins TRBV2 and TRBJ2-1, with 8 bases fitting TRBD1. V lost 9 bases, J lost 3 bases, and 4 bases stayed unmatched. Germline CDR1 is SNHLY and CDR2 is FYNNEI. The CDR3 runs 13 residues. CDR3 in amino acids: CASQGAGYNEQFF. The CDR3 bases are TGTGCCAGTCAGGGGGCTGGCTACAATGAGCAGTTCTTC.

The chain combines TRBV4-2 with TRBJ1-4; 7 bases fit TRBD1. CDR1 is LGHNA, CDR2 YNFKEQ, per germline. The CDR3 is made up of 15 amino acids. V was clipped by 4 bases and J by 8 bases; unmatched bases: 10. CDR3 sequence reads: CASSPGDRVPEKLFF. CDR3 nucleotides: TGTGCCAGCAGCCCCGGAGACAGGGTGCCGGAAAAACTGTTTTTT.

This clone came up a few times. This sequence joins TRBV7-2 and TRBJ2-7; D is undetermined. With 3 bases removed from V and 2 bases from J, the gap between germline ends came to 14 bases. CDR1 is SGHTA and CDR2 is FQGNSA in the germline V gene. CDR3 length: 15 residues. The CDR3 nucleotides are TGTGCCAGCAGCTTCAACCCACGGGCGGCCTACGAGCAGTACTTC. Translation gives CASSFNPRAAYEQYF.

This clone was seen only a few times. At the DNA level, this CDR3 is encoded by other sequences in the same sample as well. The chain couples TRBV19 to TRBJ1-1; a weak D match, TRBD1 (5 bases). With 6 bases removed from V and 4 bases from J, the gap between germline ends came to 12 bases. The CDR3 runs to 13 residues. Germline CDR1 is LNHDA and CDR2 is SQIVND (reference sequence). The CDR3, as DNA: TGTGCCAGTAGCATTGGGGGAGGCACTGAAGCTTTCTTT. It yields the protein CASSIGGGTEAFF. The full variable domain, rest sourced from reference TRBV19 and TRBJ1-1, is DGGITQSPKYLFRKEGQNVTLSCEQNLNHDAMYWYRQDPGQGLRLIYYSQIVNDFQKGDIAEGYSVSREKKESFPLTVTSAQKNPTAFYLCASSIGGGTEAFFGQGTRLTVV.

V gene TRBV28 combines with J gene TRBJ2-7, with 8 positions matching TRBD1. There are 11 residues in the CDR3. J lost 5 bases, V lost 10 bases, and 4 bases had no gene match. Germline V gives CDR1 MDHEN, CDR2 SYDVKM. Written as DNA, the CDR3 is TGTGCCATCGACAGGGGCCACGAGCAGTACTTC. It encodes CAIDRGHEQYF.